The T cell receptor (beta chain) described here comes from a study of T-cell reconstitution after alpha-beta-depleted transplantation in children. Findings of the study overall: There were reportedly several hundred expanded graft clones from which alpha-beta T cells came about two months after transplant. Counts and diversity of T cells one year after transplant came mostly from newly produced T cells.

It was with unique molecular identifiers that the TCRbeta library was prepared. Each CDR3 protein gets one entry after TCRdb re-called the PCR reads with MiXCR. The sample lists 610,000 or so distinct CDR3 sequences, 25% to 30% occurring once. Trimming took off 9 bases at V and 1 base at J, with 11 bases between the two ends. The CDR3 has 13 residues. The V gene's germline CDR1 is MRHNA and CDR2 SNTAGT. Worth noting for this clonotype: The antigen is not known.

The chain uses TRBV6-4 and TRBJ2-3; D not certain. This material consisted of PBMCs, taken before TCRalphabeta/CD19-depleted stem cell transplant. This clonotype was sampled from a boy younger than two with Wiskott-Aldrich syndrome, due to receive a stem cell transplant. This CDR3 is CASRSPGTDTQYF. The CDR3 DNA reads TGTGCCAGTAGAAGCCCAGGCACAGATACGCAGTATTTT.